The source of this TCR beta chain is a study of shared clonotypes between healthy human individuals. Study background: The cohort had a couple of women and a few men, ages 18 to 49.

Clones were sequenced by immunoSEQ multiplex PCR, and TCRdb holds only the in-frame ones, with some missing. The profile shows about 480,000 clones, about 75% of them singletons. The V end lost 4 bases, the J end lost 5 bases, and 9 bases lay between the germline ends. Germline CDR1 is SQVTM and CDR2 is ANQGSEA. The CDR3 spans 11 residues. The TCR was taken from a woman aged 35 to 49 in good health. Some clones in this sample may be carry-over from other donors' samples. Sequenced material: PBMCs. The gene calls are TRBV29-1 and TRBJ2-7; D is possibly TRBD2 (5 bases). CDR3 region: CSVVGSHEQYF. CDR3 in DNA: TGCAGCGTTGTAGGGAGCCACGAGCAGTACTTC.